The next 24 T cell receptor beta chains were all read from a single sample in a study of T-cell reconstitution after alpha-beta-depleted transplantation in children. The study's findings and limits: T-cell counts and diversity at one year post-transplant came mainly from newly produced T cells.

These TCRs' antigens remain unknown. Preparation of the TCRbeta library used unique molecular identifiers. TCRdb recomputed calls from the PCR reads with MiXCR, one row per CDR3 protein. The sample gives about 290,000 distinct CDR3 sequences, approximately 7.3% of which show up once; about 8.2% is in the top ten. Here the sequenced sample was peripheral blood, taken 360 days after TCRalphabeta/CD19-depleted stem cell transplant. These TCRs come from a female patient aged 2-9 years who had a stem cell transplant for Fanconi anemia, so the T cells may come from the graft donor.

The sample holds many counts of this clonotype. The chain links TRBV7-6 to TRBJ2-3, with 10 bases lining up with TRBD1. The CDR3 is 15 amino acids. Germline V lookup: CDR1 SGHVS, CDR2 FNYEAQ. V was clipped by 5 bases and J by 5 bases; unmatched bases: 7. CDR3 DNA sequence: TGTGCCAGCAGCAGACGGGACAGGGGTTTAGATACGCAGTATTTT. Its translation: CASSRRDRGLDTQYF.

V usage is TRBV7-8 and J usage is TRBJ1-2; D is possibly TRBD1 (5 bases). Trimming pared 0 bases from V and 6 bases from J, leaving 11 bases between. The CDR3 length is 14 residues. Germline CDR1 SGHVS, CDR2 FQNEAQ. DNA of the CDR3: TGTGCCAGCAGCTTAGCGGCGATAGGGGATGGCTACACCTTC. Protein product: CASSLAAIGDGYTF.

This clonotype was observed many times. This chain joins TRBV10-3 and TRBJ2-2; D ambiguous. Germline-derived CDR1 and CDR2 are ENHRY and SYGVKD. The germline V and J ends were trimmed by 2 bases and 7 bases, with 11 bases remaining between them. The CDR3 contains 14 residues. CDR3 sequence (DNA): TGTGCCATCAGTGAGGATCAAAGGGTCGGGGAGCTGTTTTTT. Translation: CAISEDQRVGELFF.

The CDR3 nucleotides are TGTGCCAGCAGAGCCAGTGTGGCGAGCTCCTACAATGAGCAGTTCTTC. This sequence encodes CASRASVASSYNEQFF. The chain has TRBV27 and TRBJ2-1; D is unresolved. CDR1 MNHEY and CDR2 SMNVEV come from the germline V gene (reference sequence). This CDR3 has 16 amino acids. V lost 6 bases and J 0 bases, leaving 15 bases between the germline ends.

This clonotype was seen at least ten times. The chain combines TRBV9 with TRBJ2-1, with 8 bases fitting TRBD1. With V trimmed by 0 bases and J by 3 bases, 2 bases remained unmatched. Germline CDR1 and CDR2: SGDLS and YYNGEE. The CDR3 has 15 amino acids. In DNA form, the CDR3 reads TGTGCCAGCAGCGTAGGACAGGGGAGCTACAATGAGCAGTTCTTC. It yields the protein CASSVGQGSYNEQFF.

This clonotype was observed at least ten times. The chain uses TRBV6-2 or TRBV6-3 and TRBJ2-1; the match to TRBD1 covers 12 bases. Trimming removed 0 bases from V and 7 bases from J; junction bases left unmatched: 1. The CDR3 extends over 15 amino acids. Germline V lookup: CDR1 MNHEY, CDR2 SVGEGT. CDR3: CASSYSGQGANEQFF. The CDR3, as DNA: TGTGCCAGCAGTTACTCGGGACAGGGGGCGAATGAGCAGTTCTTC.

This clonotype was counted many times. The J gene is TRBJ2-7, the V gene TRBV6-2 or TRBV6-3, with D maybe TRBD1 (6 bases). V lost 7 bases and J 6 bases, leaving 22 bases between the germline ends. Germline assignment: CDR1 MNHEY and CDR2 SVGEGT. The CDR3 has 15 residues. CDR3 coding DNA: TGTGCCAGCACTTCACCCAGGGGAAATCAGCTCGAGCAGTACTTC. This translates into CASTSPRGNQLEQYF.

This clonotype was counted many times. V gene TRBV27 combines with J gene TRBJ2-2; D is uncertain. This CDR3 is 14 amino acids long. The V end was cut by 0 bases, the J end by 6 bases, with 8 bases between. In germline, CDR1 is MNHEY, CDR2 SMNVEV (reference sequence). The CDR3 reads CASSLSRGAGELFF. DNA of the CDR3: TGTGCCAGCAGTTTATCGCGTGGGGCCGGGGAGCTGTTTTTT.

There are many counts of this clonotype. The CDR3 coding sequence is TGTGCCACCAGTGATTTTGTTAAGGGTGGAGAGACCCAGTACTTC. This encodes CATSDFVKGGETQYF. The rearrangement uses TRBV24-1 and TRBJ2-5; D remains ambiguous. V lost 1 base and J lost 4, with 12 bases in between. Germline loops: CDR1 KGHDR, CDR2 SFDVKD. CDR3 length: 15 amino acids.

The V and J genes are TRBV19 and TRBJ2-4; TRBD1 matches 8 bases. Germline trimming cut 5 bases from V and 7 bases from J; bases unmatched to any gene: 4. The CDR3 contains 13 residues. Germline values: CDR1 LNHDA, CDR2 SQIVND (reference sequence). The CDR3 loop reads CASSPGGENIQYF. DNA of the CDR3: TGTGCCAGTAGTCCAGGGGGCGAGAACATTCAGTACTTC.

This clonotype was counted a few times. V is TRBV10-3 and J is TRBJ1-1; D is perhaps TRBD1 (5 bases). Trimming shortened V by 0 bases and J by 3 bases, and 14 bases separated the two germline ends. This CDR3 spans 16 amino acids. Germline V gene sequence: CDR1 ENHRY, CDR2 SYGVKD. In nucleotides, the CDR3 is TGTGCCATCAGTGAGTCGAGGGGTAGTTGGGACACTGAAGCTTTCTTT. Translated, it gives CAISESRGSWDTEAFF.

This clonotype was seen many times. V usage is TRBV20-1 and J usage is TRBJ1-5; D is undetermined. The CDR3 contains 12 residues. V gave up 2 bases and J gave up 4 bases, with 6 bases separating them. Germline V gene sequence: CDR1 DFQATT, CDR2 SNEGSKA (reference sequence). The CDR3 bases are TGCAGTGCTAGACCGGTAAATCAGCCCCAGCATTTT. This gives the protein CSARPVNQPQHF.

This clonotype occurred many times. CDR3 nucleotides: TGCAGCGTTGATAAAGGGGCGAGGGGCTACACCTTC. Protein product: CSVDKGARGYTF. The V gene is TRBV29-1, the J gene TRBJ1-2; possibly TRBD1 for D (5 bases). Trimming left V 3 bases short and J 8 bases short, with 13 bases between. This CDR3 region has 12 residues. CDR1 and CDR2 from the germline V gene are SQVTM and ANQGSEA. The full variable domain, its missing parts supplied by reference TRBV29-1 and TRBJ1-2, is SAVISQKPSRDICQRGTSLTIQCQVDSQVTMMFWYRQQPGQSLTLIATANQGSEATYESGFVIDKFPISRPNLTFSTLTVSNMSPEDSSIYLCSVDKGARGYTFGSGTRLTVV.

This clonotype was seen ten or more times. The genes are TRBV12-3 or TRBV12-4 and TRBJ1-1, with TRBD1 matching over 10 bases. The junction had 4 bases not matched to a gene; V was cut back by 5 bases and J by 1 base. The CDR3 has 15 residues. CDR3 coding DNA: TGTGCCAGCAGTCGGACAGGGGGGACGAACACTGAAGCTTTCTTT. This codes for CASSRTGGTNTEAFF.

This clonotype was counted ten times or more. This chain links TRBV20-1 with TRBJ1-2; D unresolved. This CDR3 is built from 14 residues. The V and J ends lost 0 bases and 4 bases respectively, with 12 bases between them. In germline, CDR1 is DFQATT, CDR2 SNEGSKA (reference sequence). CDR3: CSARDPLGFYGYTF. As DNA, the CDR3 is TGCAGTGCTAGAGATCCTCTAGGGTTCTATGGCTACACCTTC.

Many counts were recorded for this clonotype. The chain combines TRBV4-1 with TRBJ1-1; TRBD1 agrees at 10 bases. V trimming: 1 base; J trimming: 2 bases; junction bases outside the gene matches: 4. The CDR3 is made up of 16 amino acids. Germline CDR1 reads MGHRA; CDR2 reads YSYEKL. The CDR3 region is CASSQGRDRGNTEAFF. As DNA, the CDR3 is TGCGCCAGCAGCCAAGGACGGGACAGGGGTAACACTGAAGCTTTCTTT.

This clonotype has more than one count but fewer than ten. The gene calls are TRBV9 and TRBJ1-3, with D unclear. V dropped 0 bases and J dropped 4 bases, with 11 bases sitting between them. This CDR3 is built from 15 residues. In germline, CDR1 is SGDLS, CDR2 YYNGEE. CDR3 region: CASSVDPGSGNTIYF. For the CDR3, the DNA is TGTGCCAGCAGCGTAGACCCGGGTTCAGGAAACACCATATATTTT.

This clonotype came up a few times. The chain has TRBV4-2 and TRBJ2-7; TRBD1 matches at 9 bases. The germline V gene encodes CDR1 LGHNA and CDR2 YNFKEQ. The V segment lost 5 bases and the J segment 2 bases; nucleotides outside the gene matches: 19. The CDR3 consists of 19 residues. The DNA for the CDR3 is TGTGCCAGCAGCGGTAGACCGGACAGGGGAATAAAAAGAACCTACGAGCAGTACGTC. It yields the protein CASSGRPDRGIKRTYEQYV.

This clonotype appeared a few times. This chain joins TRBV5-1 and TRBJ2-6, with D perhaps TRBD1 (6 bases). The length of the CDR3 is 16 residues. Germline CDR1 SGHRS, CDR2 YFSETQ. The V end lost 0 bases, the J end lost 4 bases, and 11 bases lay between the germline ends. CDR3 sequence (DNA): TGCGCCAGCAGCTTGGTGGGGGCGCAAGGGGCCAACGTCCTGACTTTC. Amino acid sequence: CASSLVGAQGANVLTF.

The CDR3 bases are TGTGCCAGCAGCCAAGAGGGCAGGGTCTACGAGCAGTACTTC. Its translation: CASSQEGRVYEQYF. V gene TRBV3-1 combines with J gene TRBJ2-7; a weak D match, TRBD1 (5 bases). V dropped 0 bases and J dropped 3 bases, with 9 bases sitting between them. This CDR3 region has 14 residues. Germline values: CDR1 LGHDT, CDR2 YNNKEL (reference sequence).

This clonotype has a count of ten or more. This rearrangement joins TRBV6-5 to TRBJ2-3, with TRBD2 identical over 8 bases. Germline lookup yields CDR1 MNHEY and CDR2 SVGAGI. CDR3 length: 17 residues. The V segment lost 2 bases and the J segment 0 bases; nucleotides outside the gene matches: 7. This CDR3 reads CASSYLAGGLSTDTQYF. The DNA of the CDR3 is TGTGCCAGCAGTTACCTTGCGGGGGGACTTAGCACAGATACGCAGTATTTT.

This sequence joins TRBV15 and TRBJ2-3; weak D call: TRBD2 (5 bases). This CDR3 contains 15 residues. Per germline, CDR1 LNHNV and CDR2 YYDKDF (reference sequence). Trimming left V 5 bases short and J 2 bases short, with 14 bases between. CDR3 residues: CATSPLSGDTDTQYF. The CDR3 coding sequence is TGTGCCACCAGCCCCCTAAGCGGTGACACAGATACGCAGTATTTT.

This clonotype has at least ten counts. The chain employs TRBV4-2 and TRBJ2-3, with 8 bases fitting TRBD2. The germline V gene encodes CDR1 LGHNA and CDR2 YNFKEQ. The V gene end was trimmed by 0 bases and the J gene end by 1 base; junction bases not matched to a gene: 9. The CDR3 is made up of 18 amino acids. CDR3 sequence: CASSQDLQREFRTDTQYF. In nucleotides, the CDR3 is TGTGCCAGCAGCCAAGATTTGCAGCGGGAGTTTCGCACAGATACGCAGTATTTT.

This clonotype showed up many times. CDR3 in DNA: TGTGCCTCCGCCCTAGGATACGAGCAGTACTTC. Translated: CASALGYEQYF. This chain connects TRBV2 to TRBJ2-7; no clear D. Trimming took 11 bases from V and 4 from J, leaving 12 bases between them. The CDR3 is 11 residues long. The germline V gene has CDR1 SNHLY and CDR2 FYNNEI.